This record looks at one TCR beta chain sequence and its context. A single count supports this clone. It has no known antigen specificity. No quality values exist for individual bases; no much larger clone is one base distant. The collaborating institutions used their own protocols to collect whole blood in K2EDTA tubes. For TCRbeta analysis, collaborator samples were shipped as frozen whole blood, as isolated PBMCs, or as DNA extracted from either sample type. The immunoSEQ Assay, a bias-controlled multiplex PCR, was used to amplify TCRbeta CDR3 regions from genomic DNA. The paper's processing steps were these. Within the assay, amplification of reference gene primers was used to estimate how many nucleated cells each sample contained. To quantify the absolute abundance of each unique TCRbeta CDR3 rearrangement, sequence reads were collapsed and filtered. For each sample, productive Simpson clonality was calculated as the square root of Simpson's diversity index across productive rearrangements. The table was pulled from immuneACCESS by TCRdb, which kept in-frame rearrangements only. Such tables lose some clones; where checked, under half of the loss comes from unresolved V genes, and the rest has no known cause. The DNA gave D and trimming, while V, J and clone size come from that table. In this sample the table shows roughly 76,000 clones, around 87% of which occur a single time. The ten largest clones represent 29% of the sample.

These data originate in a study of blood T cell repertoires in COVID-19 (dated by TCRdb to about 2020). About the investigation overall: Collaborator samples came from the United States, Italy and Spain and covered acute and convalescent phases of COVID-19. The dataset comprised deeply sampled blood TCRbeta repertoires from subjects exposed to, actively infected with, or recovered from COVID-19. A de-identified subject ID, COVID-19 status, age in years and sex were almost always included in the sample metadata. Where available, HLA class I and class II types were taken from metadata supplied by the sample provider and were not determined by assay-based typing. The material from the prospective study consisted of cDNA or gDNA derived from T cells, B-cell-depleted T cells, or PBMCs. The samples were drawn from two sources: the first 160 participants of the ongoing ImmuneRACE study, and approximately 1,300 subjects contributed by 6 global collaborators. The repertoires were made available in a free public database intended to serve as a resource for research on the immune response to SARS-CoV-2. Findings and caveats that apply to the study as a whole: Clinical and demographic metadata were provided uncurated, with the amount varying by source and participant.

The receptor was isolated from a woman over 75 with active or convalescent COVID-19. Sequencing used peripheral blood.

The CDR3 loop reads CACTQGPGTDTQYF. The base sequence is TGTGCCTGTACACAGGGCCCCGGCACAGATACGCAGTATTTT. In this chain, TRBV30 is recombined with TRBJ2-3; possibly the D gene is TRBD1, per 6 matching bases. The CDR3 runs 14 amino acids, cysteine and phenylalanine included. The only DNA kept is the CDR3, 42 bases in frame from the first base. Based on the germline V gene (reference sequence), the CDR1 and CDR2 sequences are GTSNPN and SVGIG. V sheds 6 bases and J sheds 1 base, leaving 14 bases between their ends.